This T cell receptor (beta chain) was obtained from a study of vaccination and CD4 T cells after COVID-19. The study, taken as a whole, reports: A median of around 90% of reactive clones, in convalescent patients, became evident only post-vaccination.

Oncomine TCR Beta short-read sequencing was applied to DNA from cultured CD4+ T cells. TCRdb used MiXCR to reprocess the PCR reads, holding one entry per CDR3 protein. This sample has thousands of distinct CDR3 sequences; 15% to 20% occur once, and the top ten carry around 20%. Sample treatment: roughly 11-day PBMC culture with coronavirus spike peptide pools or control peptides (ViraFEST assay). Collection of the unexposed donor's CD4+ T cells took place before the COVID-19 pandemic (2011-2018). This CDR3 has 14 residues. Trimming removed 1 base from V and 8 bases from J, with 14 bases in between. Details on this clonotype: The target antigen is unknown.

The receptor comes from a human donor in good health. This chain uses TRBV12-3 or TRBV12-4 with TRBJ1-2; D unclear. The sample taken for sequencing was CD4+ T cells from blood, cultured in vitro. CDR3 nucleotide sequence: TGTGCCAGCAGTTTAGTTATGAAGGGATTGGGCTACACCTTC. Translation gives CASSLVMKGLGYTF.